This paragraph covers one TCR beta chain sequence. Seattle researchers signed up patients amid active infection and tracked them longitudinally. The repertoire was sequenced with immunoSEQ multiplex PCR; TCRdb's copy has only in-frame clones and lacks some. The repertoire holds about 160,000 clones, with over 80% as singletons. The data originate from a study of blood T cell repertoires in COVID-19. Study-wide context: Nucleic acid was either cDNA or gDNA, and it came from T cells, B-cell-depleted T cells, or PBMCs.

This CDR3 comprises 13 residues. The germline gives CDR1 MNHNY, CDR2 SVGAGI (reference sequence). The germline V and J ends were trimmed by 2 bases and 7 bases, with 8 bases remaining between them. Specimen: peripheral blood. The genes are TRBV6-6 and TRBJ1-4; D gene ambiguous. This receptor was identified in a man in his thirties or forties with COVID-19, enrolled during active disease. The CDR3 DNA is TGTGCCAGCAGTTACAGGGAGGGTGAAAAACTGTTTTTT. It encodes CASSYREGEKLFF.